This T cell receptor (beta chain) was sequenced in a study of CD8 T cells in ankylosing spondylitis. Study results and caveats: Earlier reports found some motif variants in synovial fluid and blood in reactive arthritis. Researchers reportedly found disease-linked clones significantly enriched in matched ankylosing spondylitis synovial fluid. A TCR beta motif of several highly homologous variants appeared characteristic of ankylosing spondylitis blood. CD8+ cells made up the disease-linked clones, which were relatively rare in peripheral blood.

Quantitative 5'-RACE with molecular barcodes produced the TCR beta libraries. TCRdb used MiXCR to reprocess the 5' RACE reads, holding one entry per CDR3 protein. Among about 330,000 distinct CDR3 sequences listed, less than 10% were seen once. CDR3 length equals 18 residues. Germline V gene sequence: CDR1 LNHNV, CDR2 YYDKDF (reference sequence). The V gene end was trimmed by 5 bases and the J gene end by 3 bases; junction bases not matched to a gene: 14. Points on this clonotype: No antigen is known for it.

The rearrangement joins TRBV15 to TRBJ2-7, with 12 bases aligning to TRBD2. The clonotype was recovered from a male donor with ankylosing spondylitis. The sequencing sample was made of blood, either unsorted or a sorted T cell fraction (not recorded which). The CDR3 DNA sequence: TGTGCCACCAGCTTTGACCCGCCGACTAGCGGGAGATTCTACGAGCAGTACTTC. Translated: CATSFDPPTSGRFYEQYF.